What follows is one T cell receptor beta chain and its context. Its antigen remains unknown. This sample stems from a study of T cell responses to AZD1222 COVID-19 vaccine. Study results and caveats: Vaccine-associated CD4 TCRs spanned spike, dominant at 160-218 and 743-854. Spike-specific TCR breadth and depth both grew after two AZD1222 doses.

Profiled with immunoSEQ multiplex PCR; TCRdb holds only in-frame clones, not every one. The sample yields 80,000 to 100,000 clones, more than 85% seen once. The CDR3 is 14 amino acids. V shed 1 base and J shed 12 bases, with 18 bases lying between them. Germline-derived CDR1 and CDR2 are SEHNR and FQNEAQ (reference sequence). The chain is built from TRBV7-9 and TRBJ2-5; D unclear. Source: peripheral blood, taken on day 0 of AZD1222 vaccination. This clonotype originated in an adult in good health. CDR3 in amino acids: CASSLGGRDGPKYF. CDR3 DNA: TGTGCCAGCAGCTTAGGAGGCCGCGACGGTCCGAAGTACTTC.